This paragraph reports one T cell receptor (beta chain). This clonotype was seen only once. Its antigen has not been determined. No base quality information exists; no much larger clone differs at one position. A lone read offers only weak evidence. The library was built by means of 5' RACE. Instrument used: Illumina HiSeq 2500. A second about 7 to 11 cycle PCR used a sample-barcoded 5' primer and a J-beta primer mix. A template-switch 5' adaptor carrying 12 random nucleotides introduced a unique molecular identifier onto each TCR beta cDNA molecule. Each sample yielded at least 2.5 million CDR3-containing paired-end reads. First-strand cDNA synthesis was performed from all RNA using the Mint cDNA synthesis kit, with priming by a TRBC-specific oligonucleotide. After uracil-DNA glycosylase treatment, a first 18-cycle PCR used universal primers M1SS and BC2_uni_R on all cDNA. The study's own analysis went as follows. Each sample was normalized by randomly selecting 1 million high-quality reads, each carrying a distinct molecular identifier. Instead of being binned into consensus sequences, reads that shared molecular identifiers were thrown out. MiTCR, run with a Q25 quality threshold and the strictest error-elimination algorithm, handled CDR3 identification, clonotype clustering and error correction. Lower-bound total TCR beta diversity was estimated with a nonparametric unseen species model using Euler transformation. The raw public reads went through TCRdb reprocessing: fastp at Q25, MiXCR clone calling, in-frame beta chains kept. Merged by CDR3 protein, the rows form single entries marked with the most common genes and DNA. The V and J calls shown here were made by TCRdb, not taken from the authors' results. Across this sample there are 660,000 or so distinct CDR3 sequences, with around 54% seen only once. The ten largest clones add up to 30% to 45% of the sample.

This sample is drawn from a study of blood T cells in healthy people across ages (dated by TCRdb to between 2014 and 2017). A note on the overall study: In model experiments, template switching captured roughly one uniquely barcoded TCR beta cDNA molecule for every two T cells. The study measured age-related changes in TCR beta repertoire diversity using deep sequencing normalized with unique cDNA molecular identifiers. The study analyzed two additional independent replicas of 1 million unique cDNA reads from the same blood draw for two donors, one aged 18 to 30 and one aged 80 or older. Donors were grouped into four age groups: young (average approximately 16 years), middle-aged (approximately 41), aged (around 60) and long-lived (82). Donors of different ages were randomly distributed across sequencing lanes to avoid experimental bias.

What the work shows at the level of the full study, not this receptor alone: Compared with the aged group, the long-lived group had more naive CD4+ T cells, fewer expanded clones and increased TCR diversity, a pattern suggesting age selection. Observed TCR beta diversity per million T cells fell roughly linearly with age, and a significant reduction was already apparent by age around 40. The percentage of naive T cells measured by flow cytometry correlated strongly with observed TCR beta diversity. Because the CMV infection status of the donors was unknown, age-related changes in expanded clonotypes may potentially have been confounded. Since profiling was done on bulk unsorted PBMCs, naive and antigen-experienced compartments could not be conclusively compared. Estimates of total diversity from one million sequenced T cells were regarded as lower bounds and underestimates.

Trimming removed 2 bases from V and 10 bases from J; the gene matches leave 11 bases unexplained. The CDR3, from cysteine to phenylalanine, totals 16 residues. Only CDR3 DNA remains: 48 bases, in frame from the first base. CDR1 and CDR2, looked up from the germline V gene, are SGHRS and YFSETQ. Donors were under 40 systemically healthy Caucasian individuals from Russia aged roughly 6 to 100 years. Each donor gave 8 to 10 milliliters of peripheral blood, drawn into EDTA-treated Vacutainer tubes. Ficoll-Paque density-gradient centrifugation was used to isolate PBMCs, with at least 6.5 million per sample. Trizol reagent was used to extract total RNA from the PBMCs, yielding at least 5 micrograms per sample. Naive CD45RAhigh/CD27high T cell percentages were measured by flow cytometry on a PBMC aliquot from every donor.

The sequence was collected from a man between 60 and 75 years old in good health. Sequenced sample: blood. Recombination connected TRBV5-1 to TRBJ2-1, with TRBD1 identical over 11 junction bases. CDR3 loop: CASSFPAGTGGAEQFF. The DNA is TGCGCCAGCAGCTTTCCCGCCGGGACAGGGGGAGCGGAGCAGTTCTTC. Reference TRBV5-1 and TRBJ2-1 genes cover what lies past the CDR3, so the full variable domain is KAGVTQTPRYLIKTRGQQVTLSCSPISGHRSVSWYQQTPGQGLQFLFEYFSETQRNKGNFPGRFSGRQFSNSRSEMNVSTLELGDSALYLCASSFPAGTGGAEQFFGPGTRLTVL.